The 21 T cell receptor beta chains below were found in one sample sequenced in a study of cytomegalovirus exposure and HLA in healthy donors (dated by TCRdb to about 2017). The library came from the immunoSEQ multiplex PCR assay. For the multiplex PCR, a mixture combining 60 forward primers for TCR Vbeta segments and 13 reverse primers for TCR Jbeta segments was used. The immuneACCESS repertoire file appears here via TCRdb, limited to in-frame rearrangements. These files lack a portion of the clones; in checked studies, under half of the deficit traces to unresolved V genes, and the cause of the others is not known. The table for this sample lists roughly 200,000 clones; about four fifths of them were counted only once. The ten top clones hold around 1.6% of the sample. Sequenced material: PBMCs. The receptors come from a girl aged 5-17 years in good health and CMV-seropositive.

V and J are TRBV21-1 and TRBJ2-5; the tabulated D call, TRBD1, remains unverified against the DNA. TRBV21-1 is labeled a pseudogene. The CDR3 runs to 15 residues. For the CDR3, the DNA is TGTGCCAGCAGCAAAGTGAAAACAGCACAAGAGACCCAGTACTTC. This encodes CASSKVKTAQETQYF.

A remark on this clone: A much larger clonotype is one base distant, so this may be a read error. The genes are TRBV6-5 and TRBJ2-1; 11 positions agree with TRBD2. V lost 6 bases to trimming and J lost 4 bases; unmatched junction nucleotides: 2. The CDR3 length is 14 residues. The germline gives CDR1 MNHEY, CDR2 SVGAGI. CDR3 loop: CASSSSGGYNEQFF. CDR3 coding DNA: TGTGCCAGCAGCTCTAGCGGGGGGTACAATGAGCAGTTCTTC.

This rearrangement joins TRBV11-2 to TRBJ2-3, with D perhaps matching TRBD2 (6 bases). Looked up from germline, CDR1 is SGHAT and CDR2 is FQNNGV. With 4 bases removed from V and 1 base from J, the gap between germline ends came to 12 bases. This CDR3 region has 15 residues. For the CDR3, the DNA is TGTGCCAGCAGCTCCAGGGCGGGGCGCACAGATACGCAGTATTTT. Translation gives CASSSRAGRTDTQYF.

The chain couples TRBV11-3 to TRBJ2-1; 14 bases line up with TRBD2. CDR1 and CDR2 from the germline V gene are SGHNT and YENEEA. The CDR3 has 15 residues. The V gene end was trimmed by 5 bases and the J gene end by 7 bases; junction bases not matched to a gene: 4. The CDR3 sequence is CASSHGTSGGNEQFF. In nucleotides, the CDR3 is TGTGCCAGCAGCCACGGGACTAGCGGGGGTAATGAGCAGTTCTTC. The full variable domain, its missing parts supplied by reference TRBV11-3 and TRBJ2-1, is EAGVVQSPRYKIIEKKQPVAFWCNPISGHNTLYWYLQNLGQGPELLIRYENEEAVDDSQLPKDRFSAERLKGVDSTLKIQPAELGDSAVYLCASSHGTSGGNEQFFGPGTRLTVL.

The rearrangement links TRBV27 to TRBJ1-2; TRBD1 aligns across 9 bases. The V gene end was trimmed by 6 bases and the J gene end by 8 bases; junction bases not matched to a gene: 16. The CDR3 length is 16 residues. Germline V gene sequence: CDR1 MNHEY, CDR2 SMNVEV (reference sequence). CDR3 nucleotides: TGTGCCAGCAGGGCTAATCCGGGACAGGGTAGGAAGGGCTACACCTTC. It specifies CASRANPGQGRKGYTF.

V gene TRBV10-3 combines with J gene TRBJ1-2; a possible D gene is TRBD1 (6 bases). In germline, CDR1 is ENHRY, CDR2 SYGVKD. The V end lost 4 bases, the J end lost 5 bases, and 20 bases lay between the germline ends. The CDR3 is made up of 16 amino acids. This CDR3 is CAISGWRQANYYGYTF. The CDR3, as DNA: TGTGCCATCAGTGGGTGGAGACAGGCAAATTATTATGGCTACACCTTC.

The gene calls are TRBV6-5 and TRBJ2-7; 7 bases line up with TRBD1. CDR1 is MNHEY and CDR2 is SVGAGI in the germline V gene. Trimming cost V 8 bases and J 6 bases; bases outside gene matches: 10. The CDR3 loop spans 13 amino acids. The CDR3 bases are TGTGCCAGCCAAGGGACAGCCTTTCCCGAGCAGTACTTC. Protein sequence: CASQGTAFPEQYF.

V and J are TRBV6-5 and TRBJ2-7; 10 bases are a match to TRBD1. After removal of 6 bases from V and 3 bases from J, the junction contained 5 bases not matched to a gene. Germline-derived CDR1 and CDR2 are MNHEY and SVGAGI. There are 14 residues in the CDR3. CDR3 DNA sequence: TGTGCCAGCAGGCTGGGACAGGGGAGCTACGAGCAGTACTTC. This encodes CASRLGQGSYEQYF.

The chain is built from TRBV11-2 and TRBJ2-1; 9 bases agree with TRBD2. Germline lookup yields CDR1 SGHAT and CDR2 FQNNGV. V shed 4 bases, J shed 0 bases, and the junction held 7 bases outside the gene matches. The CDR3 totals 17 residues. This CDR3 reads CASSSVERGVSYNEQFF. The CDR3 DNA reads as TGTGCCAGCAGCTCTGTCGAGCGGGGGGTCTCCTACAATGAGCAGTTCTTC.

This rearrangement joins TRBV6-5 to TRBJ1-2; 12 bases agree with TRBD1. The J segment lost 6 bases and the V segment lost 5 bases, leaving 1 base of the junction unmatched. The germline CDR1 and CDR2 sequences are MNHEY and SVGAGI. The length of the CDR3 is 13 residues. The CDR3 DNA sequence: TGTGCCAGCAGTCGGGACAGGGGGCATGGCTACACCTTC. Amino acids: CASSRDRGHGYTF.

This clone has a handful of counts. This chain joins TRBV11-2 and TRBJ2-5, with D tentatively TRBD1 (5 bases). Germline assignment: CDR1 SGHAT and CDR2 FQNNGV. V gave up 5 bases and J gave up 4 bases, with 14 bases separating them. The CDR3 consists of 14 residues. Written as DNA, the CDR3 is TGTGCCAGCAGCGCCCAAGTCCAGGGAGAGACCCAGTACTTC. Amino acids: CASSAQVQGETQYF.

About this clone: Distinct nucleotide sequences in the sample also encode this CDR3. The V and J genes are TRBV5-1 and TRBJ2-3, with 8 bases aligning to TRBD1. The V and J ends lost 0 bases and 0 bases, in that order; junction bases with no gene match: 0. CDR1 SGHRS and CDR2 YFSETQ come from the germline V gene. This CDR3 has 15 residues. The CDR3 protein is CASSLDRGSTDTQYF. The CDR3 region has the DNA TGCGCCAGCAGCTTGGACAGGGGGAGCACAGATACGCAGTATTTT.

This clone was found once. Here the CDR3 reads CASSQDIKPGPGQSYNEQFF. CDR3 in DNA: TGCGCCAGCAGCCAAGATATAAAACCGGGTCCCGGTCAATCCTACAATGAGCAGTTCTTC. The chain has TRBV4-3 and TRBJ2-1; the D is unclear. This CDR3 region has 20 residues. The ends were cut back, 0 bases at V and 1 base at J, with 22 bases in the middle. Germline CDR1 and CDR2: LGHNA and YSLEER.

This clone was found once. V is TRBV9 and J is TRBJ2-3; TRBD2 matches 8 bases. Germline values: CDR1 SGDLS, CDR2 YYNGEE. Unmatched junction bases numbered 11, after V lost 5 bases and J lost 0 bases. There are 17 residues in the CDR3. CDR3 nucleotides: TGTGCCAGCAGTAGTCGGGGGGGCTATACTAGCACAGATACGCAGTATTTT. This codes for CASSSRGGYTSTDTQYF.

This clone has just one count. The chain carries TRBV7-9 and TRBJ1-1; maybe TRBD1 (5 bases). The CDR3 covers 13 residues. Germline V gives CDR1 SEHNR, CDR2 FQNEAQ (reference sequence). With 5 bases removed from V and 1 base from J, the gap between germline ends came to 8 bases. The CDR3 spells CASSTDRNTEAFF. CDR3 bases: TGTGCCAGCAGCACCGACAGGAACACTGAAGCTTTCTTT.

J is TRBJ2-7 and V is TRBV7-9; 9 bases are shared with TRBD2. This CDR3 contains 17 residues. CDR1 and CDR2 (germline): SEHNR, FQNEAQ (reference sequence). J gave up 6 bases and V 5 bases, and 17 bases lay outside the gene matches. The CDR3 nucleotides are TGTGCCAGCAGCCCCACCTGGGCTAGCGGGGTGCTTACCGAGCAGTACTTC. Residues: CASSPTWASGVLTEQYF.

The genes are TRBV5-5 and TRBJ2-2, with TRBD2 as a possible D gene (6 bases). Trimming pared 4 bases from V and 6 bases from J, leaving 13 bases between. Per the germline V gene, CDR1 is SGHKS and CDR2 is YYEKEE (reference sequence). The CDR3 is made up of 14 amino acids. The DNA for the CDR3 is TGTGCCAGCAGCCCTGGGAGGTTAGCCGGGGAGCTGTTTTTT. Encoded protein: CASSPGRLAGELFF. Supplemented by reference TRBV5-5 and TRBJ2-2, the full variable domain reads DAGVTQSPTHLIKTRGQQVTLRCSPISGHKSVSWYQQVLGQGPQFIFQYYEKEERGRGNFPDRFSARQFPNYSSELNVNALLLGDSALYLCASSPGRLAGELFFGEGSRLTVL.

This chain joins TRBV11-2 and TRBJ1-6; no clear D. Trimming stripped 0 bases from V and 0 bases from J, with 6 bases between. Germline V gene data show CDR1 as SGHAT and CDR2 as FQNNGV. CDR3 size: 16 residues. CDR3 loop: CASSLDRHSYNSPLHF. The CDR3 nucleotides are TGTGCCAGCAGCTTAGACAGACACTCCTATAATTCACCCCTCCACTTT.

The chain joins TRBV7-2 to TRBJ1-5; D is possibly TRBD1 (5 bases). CDR3 length: 15 residues. V gave up 5 bases and J gave up 7 bases, with 18 bases separating them. Germline lookup yields CDR1 SGHTA and CDR2 FQGNSA. CDR3 coding DNA: TGTGCCAGCAGCCGAACCCCCGGGGACTTCCAGCCCCAGCATTTT. Its translation is CASSRTPGDFQPQHF.

The CDR3 sequence is CASSWDRGATEAFF. The CDR3, as DNA: TGTGCCAGCAGCTGGGACAGGGGAGCTACTGAAGCTTTCTTT. This chain links TRBV5-6 with TRBJ1-1, with 10 bases identical to TRBD1. Per the germline V gene, CDR1 is SGHDT and CDR2 is YYEEEE. This CDR3 has 14 amino acids. The ends lost 3 bases at V and 5 bases at J; junction bases unmatched: 4.

The genes are TRBV19 and TRBJ2-2; TRBD2 agrees at 10 bases. J lost 4 bases, V lost 4 bases, and 6 bases had no gene match. The CDR3 contains 16 residues. Germline V gene lookup returns CDR1 LNHDA and CDR2 SQIVND (reference sequence). The CDR3 nucleotides read TGTGCCAGTAGTACTATAGCGGGGGGAAGCACCGGGGAGCTGTTTTTT. Translated: CASSTIAGGSTGELFF.